This T cell receptor (beta chain) is drawn from a study of blood T cell repertoires in COVID-19. Study in general: Acute and convalescent COVID-19 samples came from the United States, Italy and Spain. Sample material is recorded as cDNA or gDNA derived from T cells, B-cell-depleted T cells, or PBMCs.

Only a few counts were recorded for this clone. The table came from immunoSEQ multiplex PCR; TCRdb's copy has only in-frame clones and leaves some out. In the table there are about 87,000 clones, about 85% of which are singletons. V dropped 5 bases and J dropped 3 bases, with 17 bases sitting between them. The CDR3 spans 15 residues. Germline V CDR1 and CDR2: SGHTA, FQGNSA. Sequencing was done on a sample of peripheral blood. The chain couples TRBV7-2 to TRBJ2-7, with a possible D match to TRBD2 (6 bases). The source is an elderly woman with COVID-19, enrolled during active disease. The CDR3 DNA reads TGTGCCAGCAGCCCGCCCGTGGGGGGATACTACGAGCAGTACTTC. It codes for CASSPPVGGYYEQYF.